This TCR beta chain was profiled in a study of cytomegalovirus exposure and HLA in healthy donors. For the study at large: In an earlier analysis, approximately 120 million unique TCR beta sequences were found from some 200 million T cells.

Per the germline V gene, CDR1 is SEHNR and CDR2 is FQNEAQ (reference sequence). CDR3 size: 15 residues. V gave up 2 bases and J gave up 3 bases, with 14 bases separating them. With 60 Vbeta and 13 Jbeta primers, the PCR was carried out. Authors' methods: An analysis that came later counted 73 million or so unique TCR beta chains, roughly 11 million shared. Repertoires were generated with immunoSEQ multiplex PCR, while TCRdb's copy carries only in-frame clones and drops some. The V and J calls and the clone size are those of that table, but D and trimming were determined from the DNA. Among around 140,000 clones, around 86% were seen once, and the ten largest hold around 8.1%. In regard to this clone: The antigen is unknown.

Findings and limits, study-wide: Because they were indistinguishable, some V segments, including TRBV6-2 and TRBV6-3, were excluded. Data from an earlier analysis indicated that most TCR beta V segments were productive either about 90% or about 30% of the time.

The origin of this receptor is a woman in her fifties or sixties in good health and CMV-seropositive. The sequencing input was PBMCs. This sequence joins TRBV7-9 and TRBJ2-7; D is possibly TRBD1 (5 bases). The chain's CDR3 is CASSLPGFRGYEQYF. CDR3 DNA sequence: TGTGCCAGCAGCTTACCGGGTTTTAGGGGCTACGAGCAGTACTTC.